This T cell receptor beta chain was observed in a study of Ad26.COV2.S vaccination and SARS-CoV-2 variants. Sequencing used immunoSEQ multiplex PCR; TCRdb keeps in-frame clones, though not all of them. In the table there are roughly 380,000 clones, 85% of which are singletons. Germline V gene sequence: CDR1 SGHVS, CDR2 FQNEAQ. This CDR3 is 15 amino acids long. The ends lost 1 base at V and 2 bases at J; junction bases unmatched: 5. Treatment defined: around 19 received Ad26.COV2.S at low or high dose, single or two shots; several received placebo; per-sample allocation not given. Day 63 following the first vaccine or placebo injection was when the samples were taken.

V gene TRBV7-8 combines with J gene TRBJ2-7; 7 bases align to TRBD2. The sequencing here drew on peripheral blood, taken in a trial of Ad26.COV2.S vaccine versus placebo. This clonotype was obtained from a person between 18 and 65 years old who received the Ad26.COV2.S COVID-19 vaccine or a placebo. The chain's CDR3 is CASSLVGGGPYEQYF. The CDR3 DNA is TGTGCCAGCAGCTTAGTGGGGGGAGGGCCCTACGAGCAGTACTTC.